The 5 T cell receptor beta chains listed next were all sequenced from one sample in a study of shared clonotypes between healthy human individuals. The method was immunoSEQ multiplex PCR; TCRdb's version includes in-frame clones alone and lacks a portion of them. This table holds over 1.4 million clones, over 95% found once. The source material was naive CD4+ T cells sorted from blood. Documented subset: CD45RA+ positively selected. The source of these receptors is a man aged 25 to 40 in good health.

About this clone itself: Relative to the germline gene, one junction end is altered; a read error may explain this. The CDR3 here is CASSSTGGPNLF. The CDR3 DNA reads as TGTGCCAGCAGCTCTACAGGGGGCCCTAACCTCTTC. This sequence joins TRBV7-9 and TRBJ2-1; 9 nucleotides match TRBD1. This CDR3 is built from 12 residues. Germline V gene data show CDR1 as SEHNR and CDR2 as FQNEAQ (reference sequence).

Only one count was recorded for this clone. V gene TRBV4-3 combines with J gene TRBJ2-7, with D possibly TRBD2 on 5 matching bases. Germline assignment: CDR1 LGHNA and CDR2 YSLEER. The CDR3 has 13 amino acids. V lost 4 bases and J lost 4, with 11 bases in between. As DNA, the CDR3 is TGCGCCAGCAGCCTTAGTCGAGGGTACGAGCAGTACTTC. Translation: CASSLSRGYEQYF.

V and J are TRBV9 and TRBJ2-3; TRBD2 is a possible D gene (6 bases). This CDR3 region has 17 residues. Germline V gene data show CDR1 as SGDLS and CDR2 as YYNGEE. Trimming took 0 bases from V and 2 from J, leaving 16 bases between them. CDR3 residues: CASSVGMTGDPTDTQYF. In DNA form, the CDR3 reads TGTGCCAGCAGCGTAGGCATGACGGGGGACCCCACAGATACGCAGTATTTT.

The chain couples TRBV15 to TRBJ2-5; D gene unclear. CDR1 and CDR2 from the germline V gene are LNHNV and YYDKDF (reference sequence). The V end was cut by 5 bases, the J end by 5 bases, with 12 bases between. The CDR3 has 13 amino acids. CDR3: CATSGPSQETQYF. CDR3 in DNA: TGTGCCACCAGCGGGCCGAGCCAGGAGACCCAGTACTTC.

The chain combines TRBV2 with TRBJ1-5; D might be TRBD1 (6 bases). Germline V gene sequence: CDR1 SNHLY, CDR2 FYNNEI. Trimming removed 5 bases at V and 7 bases at J, with 6 bases between. The CDR3 spans 11 residues. CDR3 sequence (DNA): TGTGCCAGCAGTCAGGGGCAGCCCCAGCATTTT. It yields the protein CASSQGQPQHF. The full variable domain, its missing parts supplied by reference TRBV2 and TRBJ1-5, is EPEVTQTPSHQVTQMGQEVILRCVPISNHLYFYWYRQILGQKVEFLVSFYNNEISEKSEIFDDQFSVERPDGSNFTLKIRSTKLEDSAMYFCASSQGQPQHFGDGTRLSIL.